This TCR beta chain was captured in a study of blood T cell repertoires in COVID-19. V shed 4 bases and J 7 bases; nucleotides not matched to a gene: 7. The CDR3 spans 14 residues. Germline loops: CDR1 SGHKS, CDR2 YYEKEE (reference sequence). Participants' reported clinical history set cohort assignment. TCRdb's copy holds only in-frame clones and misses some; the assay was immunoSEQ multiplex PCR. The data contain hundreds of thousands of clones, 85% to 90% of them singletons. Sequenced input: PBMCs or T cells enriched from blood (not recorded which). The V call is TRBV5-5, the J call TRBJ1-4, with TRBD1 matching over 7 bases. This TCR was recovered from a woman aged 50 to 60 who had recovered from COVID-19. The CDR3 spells CASSLQQGTEKLFF. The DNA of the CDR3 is TGTGCCAGCAGCCTACAACAGGGGACTGAAAAACTGTTTTTT.